These 28 T cell receptor beta chains came from one sample sequenced in a study of cytomegalovirus exposure and HLA in healthy donors. The protocol was immunoSEQ multiplex PCR, while the TCRdb copy is restricted to in-frame clones and leaves out a portion. Of 200,000 to 250,000 clones in the sample, less than 90% were seen once. The specimen was PBMCs. The receptors stem from a man aged 18 to 30 in good health and CMV-seropositive.

The chain joins TRBV9 to TRBJ1-2; 7 nucleotides align to TRBD1. Germline-derived CDR1 and CDR2 are SGDLS and YYNGEE. The CDR3 is made up of 16 amino acids. Trimming at V came to 4 bases and at J to 7 bases, leaving 16 bases not matched to a gene. The CDR3 spells CASSQYTGVEVIGYTF. As DNA, the CDR3 is TGTGCCAGCAGCCAATACACAGGGGTTGAAGTGATTGGCTACACCTTC.

This chain joins TRBV2 and TRBJ2-3; 9 bases line up with TRBD2. The V gene end was trimmed by 2 bases and the J gene end by 1 base; junction bases not matched to a gene: 1. This CDR3 comprises 15 residues. CDR1 and CDR2 (germline): SNHLY, FYNNEI. CDR3 residues: CASSEQRGGTDTQYF. DNA of the CDR3: TGTGCCAGCAGTGAACAGCGGGGGGGCACAGATACGCAGTATTTT.

Only one count was recorded for this clone. The J gene is TRBJ2-3, the V gene TRBV5-6; D possibly matches TRBD1 or TRBD2 (5 bases each). The CDR3 has 15 amino acids. V was shortened by 5 bases and J by 4 bases, with 17 bases between the two germline ends. Germline V lookup: CDR1 SGHDT, CDR2 YYEEEE. CDR3: CASRDTGTVPDTQYF. The CDR3 DNA sequence: TGTGCCAGCAGGGACACCGGGACGGTGCCAGATACGCAGTATTTT.

The chain is built from TRBV6-5 and TRBJ1-2; D unresolved. Germline V gene sequence: CDR1 MNHEY, CDR2 SVGAGI. Trimming pared 4 bases from V and 0 bases from J, leaving 6 bases between. The CDR3 extends over 13 amino acids. The CDR3 region is CASSSRPNYGYTF. In nucleotides, the CDR3 is TGTGCCAGCAGTTCCCGGCCTAACTATGGCTACACCTTC.

The J gene is TRBJ1-2, the V gene TRBV28; 7 nucleotides agree with TRBD1. Germline CDR1 reads MDHEN; CDR2 reads SYDVKM. The CDR3 is made up of 13 amino acids. J gave up 2 bases and V 6 bases, and 3 bases lay outside the gene matches. Written as DNA, the CDR3 is TGTGCCAGCAGGGCCAGGGGGAACTATGGCTACACCTTC. Amino acids: CASRARGNYGYTF.

This CDR3 reads CASSLTGGGTYEQYF. The CDR3 coding sequence is TGTGCCAGCAGTTTAACCGGGGGTGGAACCTACGAGCAGTACTTC. This chain uses TRBV27 with TRBJ2-7; D might be TRBD2 (6 bases). V lost 2 bases to trimming and J lost 2 bases, with 13 bases between them. The CDR3 has 15 residues. Germline V gene sequence: CDR1 MNHEY, CDR2 SMNVEV (reference sequence).

This chain joins TRBV18 and TRBJ2-6; 12 positions match TRBD1. V lost 0 bases and J lost 1; bases outside the gene matches: 1. Germline V gene data show CDR1 as KGHSH and CDR2 as LQKENI. This CDR3 has 18 residues. CDR3 in amino acids: CASSPPGQGASGANVLTF. CDR3 nucleotide sequence: TGTGCCAGCTCACCACCGGGACAGGGGGCGTCTGGGGCCAACGTCCTGACTTTC.

The V and J genes are TRBV5-1 and TRBJ2-1; D may be TRBD2 (6 bases). Germline V gene sequence: CDR1 SGHRS, CDR2 YFSETQ. Trimming pared 0 bases from V and 3 bases from J, leaving 13 bases between. This CDR3 has 16 residues. CDR3 sequence: CASSLATGTLYNEQFF. For the CDR3, the DNA is TGCGCCAGCAGCTTGGCCACCGGGACTCTCTACAATGAGCAGTTCTTC.

The chain recombines TRBV2 with TRBJ2-5; D unresolved. The germline gives CDR1 SNHLY, CDR2 FYNNEI. V gave up 3 bases and J gave up 1 base, with 9 bases separating them. This CDR3 comprises 14 residues. DNA for the CDR3: TGTGCCAGCAGTGAGTCGACCTTCCAAGAGACCCAGTACTTC. Protein sequence: CASSESTFQETQYF.

The rearrangement links TRBV5-1 to TRBJ2-6, with TRBD2 as a possible D gene (5 bases). The germline V gene has CDR1 SGHRS and CDR2 YFSETQ. This CDR3 contains 16 residues. Trimming cost V 4 bases and J 0 bases, with 11 bases left between them. The CDR3, as DNA: TGCGCCAGCAGCATTGGACTCGACTCTGGGGCCAACGTCCTGACTTTC. Protein: CASSIGLDSGANVLTF.

This sequence joins TRBV27 and TRBJ1-2; 7 nucleotides match TRBD1. Germline CDR1 reads MNHEY; CDR2 reads SMNVEV (reference sequence). The CDR3 is made up of 15 amino acids. V lost 5 bases to trimming and J lost 7 bases; unmatched junction nucleotides: 13. The CDR3 sequence is CASSPRQGGSGGYTF. CDR3 nucleotide sequence: TGTGCCAGCAGTCCGAGACAGGGAGGCTCAGGTGGCTACACCTTC.

This clone was seen only once. This chain joins TRBV5-1 and TRBJ2-3, with 10 bases lining up with TRBD2. CDR1 and CDR2 (germline): SGHRS, YFSETQ. This CDR3 region has 15 residues. The ends lost 0 bases at V and 5 bases at J; junction bases unmatched: 3. The CDR3 DNA reads as TGCGCCAGCAGCTTGGGCCTAGCGGGGGTAGATACGCAGTATTTT. This sequence encodes CASSLGLAGVDTQYF.

The chain recombines TRBV5-1 with TRBJ2-5; D remains ambiguous. This CDR3 spans 13 amino acids. Germline V gene sequence: CDR1 SGHRS, CDR2 YFSETQ. V gave up 1 base and J gave up 2 bases, with 6 bases separating them. CDR3 residues: CASSLYGQETQYF. The DNA of the CDR3 is TGCGCCAGCAGCTTGTATGGGCAAGAGACCCAGTACTTC.

The chain uses TRBV27 and TRBJ2-7; D is ambiguous. This CDR3 is built from 13 residues. The germline V and J ends were trimmed by 4 bases and 4 bases, with 11 bases remaining between them. Germline lookup yields CDR1 MNHEY and CDR2 SMNVEV (reference sequence). The CDR3 here is CASSYRDKYEQYF. The CDR3 nucleotides read TGTGCCAGCAGTTATAGGGATAAGTACGAGCAGTACTTC.

This clone has a handful of counts. This sample also contains other DNA sequences that code for the same CDR3. The V gene is TRBV5-1, the J gene TRBJ1-2; TRBD1 is a possible D gene (5 bases). Germline CDR1 is SGHRS and CDR2 is YFSETQ. V shed 3 bases and J shed 2 bases, with 11 bases lying between them. The CDR3 has 14 residues. In nucleotides, the CDR3 is TGCGCCAGCAGCTCCGGGACGGACAACTATGGCTACACCTTC. It yields the protein CASSSGTDNYGYTF.

The chain combines TRBV9 with TRBJ2-3, with a tentative D call TRBD1 (5 bases). The CDR3 consists of 15 residues. Trimming pared 4 bases from V and 0 bases from J, leaving 12 bases between. The V gene's germline CDR1 is SGDLS and CDR2 YYNGEE. The CDR3: CASSSTATSTDTQYF. Here the CDR3 DNA reads TGTGCCAGCAGCTCGACAGCGACTAGCACAGATACGCAGTATTTT.

The chain employs TRBV27 and TRBJ2-1; D is perhaps TRBD2 (6 bases). CDR1 and CDR2 (germline): MNHEY, SMNVEV (reference sequence). The CDR3 is made up of 12 amino acids. Trimming left V 5 bases short and J 4 bases short, with 6 bases between. The DNA of the CDR3 is TGTGCCAGCAGTCGGGGGTACAATGAGCAGTTCTTC. It codes for CASSRGYNEQFF.

This sequence joins TRBV6-1 and TRBJ2-7; 9 bases align to TRBD2. Germline trimming cut 2 bases from V and 0 bases from J; bases unmatched to any gene: 5. The CDR3 spans 16 residues. The germline V gene has CDR1 MNHNS and CDR2 SASEGT. The CDR3 here is CASSEISGSHSYEQYF. In nucleotides, the CDR3 is TGTGCCAGCAGTGAAATTAGCGGGAGCCACTCCTACGAGCAGTACTTC.

Points on this clone: The sample holds other DNA sequences that translate to the same CDR3. V is TRBV15 and J is TRBJ2-2; a weak D match, TRBD1 (5 bases). The length of the CDR3 is 14 residues. V gave up 6 bases and J gave up 1 base, with 9 bases separating them. CDR1 and CDR2 from the germline V gene are LNHNV and YYDKDF (reference sequence). This CDR3 is CATRRQGNTGELFF. The DNA for the CDR3 is TGTGCCACCAGGCGGCAGGGGAACACCGGGGAGCTGTTTTTT. Using reference TRBV15 and TRBJ2-2 for the parts outside the CDR3, the full variable domain is DAMVIQNPRYQVTQFGKPVTLSCSQTLNHNVMYWYQQKSSQAPKLLFHYYDKDFNNEADTPDNFQSRRPNTSFCFLDIRSPGLGDTAMYLCATRRQGNTGELFFGEGSRLTVL.

This rearrangement joins TRBV20-1 to TRBJ2-1; TRBD1 matches at 7 bases. From germline, CDR1 is DFQATT and CDR2 SNEGSKA (reference sequence). V was clipped by 4 bases and J by 10 bases; unmatched bases: 4. This CDR3 is 11 amino acids long. CDR3 coding DNA: TGCAGTGCTAACAGGGGAAGGGAGCAGTTCTTC. Protein sequence: CSANRGREQFF.

This chain joins TRBV4-1 and TRBJ2-7; 8 positions agree with TRBD2. Germline V gives CDR1 MGHRA, CDR2 YSYEKL. V shed 3 bases and J 0 bases; nucleotides not matched to a gene: 7. The CDR3 is 16 amino acids. For the CDR3, the DNA is TGCGCCAGCAGCCAGGTTAGCGGGATTGACTCCTACGAGCAGTACTTC. Translating gives CASSQVSGIDSYEQYF.

The V gene is TRBV6-4, the J gene TRBJ1-2; 8 bases map to TRBD1. Germline CDR1 MRHNA, CDR2 SNTAGT. The CDR3 consists of 15 residues. The V gene end was trimmed by 4 bases and the J gene end by 5 bases; junction bases not matched to a gene: 9. The CDR3 loop is CASSVRSGGLYGYTF. CDR3 coding DNA: TGTGCCAGCAGTGTCCGGTCAGGGGGCTTGTATGGCTACACCTTC.

V is TRBV27 and J is TRBJ1-5; D perhaps matches TRBD1 (5 bases). Germline loops: CDR1 MNHEY, CDR2 SMNVEV (reference sequence). Trimming shortened V by 8 bases and J by 5 bases, and 13 bases separated the two germline ends. The CDR3 is made up of 13 amino acids. The CDR3 DNA sequence: TGTGCCAGCGCCGACCGGGGACATCAGCCCCAGCATTTT. As protein: CASADRGHQPQHF.

CDR3 residues: CASSYPSDTQYF. The CDR3 bases are TGTGCCAGCAGTTATCCTTCAGATACGCAGTATTTT. This rearrangement joins TRBV27 to TRBJ2-3; D is ambiguous. Germline assignment: CDR1 MNHEY and CDR2 SMNVEV (reference sequence). CDR3 size: 12 residues. The germline V and J ends were trimmed by 4 bases and 4 bases, with 6 bases remaining between them.

This chain links TRBV10-3 with TRBJ2-1, with 11 bases fitting TRBD2. From germline, CDR1 is ENHRY and CDR2 SYGVKD. V shed 9 bases, J shed 8 bases, and the junction held 12 bases outside the gene matches. There are 15 residues in the CDR3. The CDR3 DNA follows: TGTGCCATTGCCGGGACTAGCGGCCTCTCCGATGAGCAGTTCTTC. Translation gives CAIAGTSGLSDEQFF.

V usage is TRBV25-1 and J usage is TRBJ1-2; D is unresolved. The CDR3 extends over 15 amino acids. Trimming took 2 bases from V and 6 from J, leaving 16 bases between them. In germline, CDR1 is MGHDK, CDR2 SYGVNS. CDR3 DNA sequence: TGTGCCAGCAGTGAAACCCAGGCCCTTTTGGATGGCTACACCTTC. It codes for CASSETQALLDGYTF.

The table lists this clone with a count of one. This chain links TRBV5-4 with TRBJ1-1; D perhaps matches TRBD1 (5 bases). Trimming shortened V by 4 bases and J by 2 bases, and 9 bases separated the two germline ends. From germline, CDR1 is SGHNT and CDR2 YYREEE (reference sequence). There are 13 residues in the CDR3. CDR3: CASSETVNTEAFF. The CDR3 coding sequence is TGTGCCAGCAGCGAGACAGTTAACACTGAAGCTTTCTTT.

The J gene is TRBJ2-6, the V gene TRBV19; D remains ambiguous. This CDR3 has 14 residues. Germline values: CDR1 LNHDA, CDR2 SQIVND (reference sequence). V was clipped by 10 bases and J by 1 base, with 11 bases between them. The CDR3: CATSDTSGANVLTF. As DNA, the CDR3 is TGTGCCACCTCAGACACATCTGGGGCCAACGTCCTGACTTTC.